This TCR beta chain was retrieved from a study of blood T cell repertoires in COVID-19. This clone was seen once. This CDR3 has 14 residues. Trimming removed 0 bases from V and 9 bases from J, with 15 bases in between. CDR1 and CDR2 (germline): SGHTS, YDEGEE. The repertoire was sequenced with immunoSEQ multiplex PCR; TCRdb's copy has only in-frame clones and lacks some. The data hold 300,000 to 500,000 clones, with roughly 87% observed a single time. Participants, about 18 to 100 years old, spanned approximately 26 US areas. The sequence came from a woman between 40 and 50 years old with acute COVID-19. The material sequenced was PBMCs or T cells enriched from blood (not recorded which). The chain employs TRBV5-8 and TRBJ2-5, with D possibly TRBD2 on 6 matching bases. The CDR3, as DNA: TGTGCCAGCAGCTTGGGACTTGTTAGGAGGGCCCAGTACTTC. This codes for CASSLGLVRRAQYF.